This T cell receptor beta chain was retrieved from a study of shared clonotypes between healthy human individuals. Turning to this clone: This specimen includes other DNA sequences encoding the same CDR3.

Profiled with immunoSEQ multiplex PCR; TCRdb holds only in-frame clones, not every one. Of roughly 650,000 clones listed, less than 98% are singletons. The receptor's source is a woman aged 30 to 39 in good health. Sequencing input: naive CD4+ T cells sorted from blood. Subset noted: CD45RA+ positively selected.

In DNA, the CDR3 is TGTGCCAGCAGTCTCAGGGGGAATGAGCAGTTCTTC. Its protein is CASSLRGNEQFF. The chain combines TRBV28 with TRBJ2-1, with 7 bases lining up with TRBD1. Germline loops: CDR1 MDHEN, CDR2 SYDVKM. The CDR3 is 12 amino acids. V was pared by 5 bases and J by 7 bases, with 2 bases of the junction left unmatched.